These T cell receptor beta chains were read from a single sample in a study of tumor-infiltrating lymphocytes in oesophageal squamous cell carcinoma. TCRdb reprocessed the PCR reads with MiXCR, giving one entry per CDR3 protein. The repertoire has about 15,000 distinct CDR3 sequences, approximately 54% of them found once; the top ten carry roughly two fifths. The specimen was esophageal tumor tissue. These receptors were collected from a female donor with esophageal squamous cell carcinoma. CDR3s include the opening cysteine and the closing phenylalanine or tryptophan. A D gene is named only where the DNA matches it firmly. The size of a clone is reported for some rows only, either as once, few or many, or as a class for expanded clones.

d_gene,abundance,v_gene,j_gene,CDR3nt,CDR3aa
-,few,TRBV7-2,TRBJ2-5,TGTGCCAGCAGCCAATCCTCCGGGACATGGGAGACCCAGTACTTC,CASSQSSGTWETQYF
-,many,TRBV5-6,TRBJ2-5,TGTGCCAGCAGCTTACGAGCAGGGGAGACCCAGTACTTC,CASSLRAGETQYF
-,few,TRBV6-6,TRBJ2-7,TGTGCCAGCAACACGGAATCAAGCTCCTACGAGCAGTACTTC,CASNTESSSYEQYF
-,-,TRBV10-2,TRBJ2-7,TGCGCCAGCAGGGACAACTCCTACGAGCAGTACTTC,CASRDNSYEQYF
-,-,TRBV7-6,TRBJ2-1,TGTGCCAGCAGCTTAGCGGCGGAATCCTACAATGAGCAGTTCTTC,CASSLAAESYNEQFF
-,-,TRBV6-5,TRBJ2-3,TGTGCCAGCCAACTAGCCGGGACGGATACGCAGTATTTT,CASQLAGTDTQYF
TRBD1,-,TRBV12-3/TRBV12-4,TRBJ2-1,TGTGCCAGCAGTCCTGGCGGGACAGGGGGATACAATGAGCAGTTCTTC,CASSPGGTGGYNEQFF
TRBD2,-,TRBV7-3,TRBJ2-3,TGTGCCAGCAGCCGAATCGGCGGGGGGAGCACAGATACGCAGTATTTT,CASSRIGGGSTDTQYF
-,-,TRBV10-3,TRBJ2-7,TGTGCCATCGCCCAGGGGAAGGACTACGAGCAGTACTTC,CAIAQGKDYEQYF
-,-,TRBV9,TRBJ2-6,TGTGCCAGCAGCGTAGAACATTCTGGGGCCAACGTCCTGACTTTC,CASSVEHSGANVLTF
TRBD2,once,TRBV12-3/TRBV12-4,TRBJ2-1,TGTGCCAGCAGTTTAGCGCGGCAACTAGCGGGGGAGCAGTTCTTC,CASSLARQLAGEQFF
TRBD2,-,TRBV10-3,TRBJ2-5,TGTGCCATCAGGGGGACTAGCGGGGAGGAGACCCAGTACTTC,CAIRGTSGEETQYF
TRBD2,many,TRBV5-4,TRBJ2-5,TGTGCCAGCAGCCGGACTAGCGGTTCTAACAATGAGCAGTACTTC,CASSRTSGSNNEQYF
TRBD2,-,TRBV7-3,TRBJ2-1,TGTGCCAGCAGCTCCCTTCCCCTATCTAGCGGGTCTTCACTCGACGAGCAGTTCTTC,CASSSLPLSSGSSLDEQFF
-,large,TRBV7-3,TRBJ1-2,TGTGCCAGCAGCCTTGGGCCTAACCTCTATGGCTACACCTTC,CASSLGPNLYGYTF
TRBD2,-,TRBV7-2,TRBJ2-1,TGTGCCAGCAGCTTTGGGACTAGTGTCGCCAATGAGCAGTTCTTC,CASSFGTSVANEQFF